This T cell receptor (beta chain) was sequenced during a study of OX40 agonist ivuxolimab in advanced cancers. Study-wide background: Patients in the trial were receiving intravenous ivuxolimab every 2 weeks, at doses of 0.01 to 10 mg/kg. Earlier treatment with anti-PD-1, anti-PD-L1 or anti-CTLA-4 was permitted, and about 40% had received some.

Using immunoSEQ multiplex PCR, the repertoire was profiled, and TCRdb retains in-frame clones only, with some absent. The sample contains tens of thousands of clones, 85% to 90% of which appear only once. CDR3 size: 14 residues. Germline loops: CDR1 LNHDA, CDR2 SQIVND (reference sequence). This receptor was identified in an adult with an advanced solid tumor such as melanoma, head and neck, liver or kidney cancer. The chain joins TRBV19 to TRBJ2-5, with D possibly being TRBD1 (5 bases). The J call may be incorrect, as the DNA end agrees better with TRBJ2-7. The specimen was CD4+ or CD8+ T cells sorted from blood, collected in a trial of the OX40 agonist ivuxolimab. Here the CDR3 reads CASSMGQGWGEQYF. CDR3 nucleotides: TGTGCCAGTAGTATGGGGCAGGGCTGGGGCGAGCAGTACTTC.